What follows describes a single TCR beta chain. This sample is drawn from a study of control samples from healthy donors and cancer patients. Method: immunoSEQ multiplex PCR; TCRdb's copy keeps in-frame clones and lacks some. Of about 96,000 clones in the sample, roughly 93% were seen once. Germline values: CDR1 MNHEY, CDR2 SMNVEV (reference sequence). This CDR3 contains 14 residues. V was cut by 9 bases and J by 2 bases, with 15 bases left in between. The V and J genes are TRBV27 and TRBJ2-3; no firm D call. What was sequenced was blood. The sequence derives from a young man in good health. CDR3 nucleotide sequence: TGTGCCAGTCGGGTAATGCCTAACACAGATACGCAGTATTTT. Translated: CASRVMPNTDTQYF.